The clone carrying this T cell receptor beta chain was detected ten times or more. Its antigen is unidentified. Ophthalmopathy-affected donors exhibited moderate-to-severe activity, CAS ≥3, NOSPECS ≥4, and duration under 3 months. V dropped 6 bases and J dropped 0 bases, with 21 bases sitting between them. The germline V gene encodes CDR1 SNHLY and CDR2 FYNNEI. This CDR3 is 18 amino acids long. RNA transcripts were the template, and TCR beta CDR3 regions were amplified from them. HTBI primers were used in a first-round RT-PCR, which preceded a second-round multiplex PCR. MiXCR was run by TCRdb on the multiplex PCR reads, yielding one entry per CDR3 protein. The sample has about 480,000 distinct CDR3 sequences; under 15% are singletons. These data belong to a study of Graves' ophthalmopathy and Graves' hyperthyroidism. For the study at large: The blood sample was drawn at first diagnosis and before any treatment. The study's findings and limits: A classifier, a 13-signature model, separated ophthalmopathy from stable hyperthyroidism with 87.88% sensitivity and approximately 80% specificity. The blood repertoire also included most expanded thyroid clonotypes above 0.001 frequency.

The receptor comes from a woman aged 25-40 years with Graves' ophthalmopathy. V and J are TRBV2 and TRBJ1-5, with D maybe TRBD1 (6 bases). Sequenced: blood. The CDR3 coding sequence is TGTGCCAGCAGAGCTACAGGGTATAGTAGATATAGCAATCAGCCCCAGCATTTT. Its protein is CASRATGYSRYSNQPQHF.